This T cell receptor (beta chain) emerged from a study of long-term antiretroviral therapy in people with HIV. An immunoSEQ assay, version v3.0, was performed at survey level. Sequencing used immunoSEQ multiplex PCR; TCRdb keeps in-frame clones, though not all of them. The sample yields fewer than 40,000 clones, 70% to 90% seen once. Trimming cost V 3 bases and J 6 bases, with 10 bases left between them. This CDR3 is 12 amino acids long. Germline CDR1 is SGHDT and CDR2 is YYEEEE. Study observations and caveats: Dominance of pre-ART expanded clones persisted, fluctuating and often declining after ART. Records did not include ART adherence, viral resistance or therapy changes.

Concerning this clone: Its cognate antigen is unknown.

Sequenced here: unsorted PBMCs, sampled 1.2 years after starting antiretroviral therapy. J is TRBJ2-7 and V is TRBV5-6; D gene ambiguous. The origin of this receptor is a woman aged 45-60 years with HIV. In nucleotides, the CDR3 is TGTGCCAGCAGCTCGCGCCGTGGCGAGCAGTACTTC. It yields the protein CASSSRRGEQYF.